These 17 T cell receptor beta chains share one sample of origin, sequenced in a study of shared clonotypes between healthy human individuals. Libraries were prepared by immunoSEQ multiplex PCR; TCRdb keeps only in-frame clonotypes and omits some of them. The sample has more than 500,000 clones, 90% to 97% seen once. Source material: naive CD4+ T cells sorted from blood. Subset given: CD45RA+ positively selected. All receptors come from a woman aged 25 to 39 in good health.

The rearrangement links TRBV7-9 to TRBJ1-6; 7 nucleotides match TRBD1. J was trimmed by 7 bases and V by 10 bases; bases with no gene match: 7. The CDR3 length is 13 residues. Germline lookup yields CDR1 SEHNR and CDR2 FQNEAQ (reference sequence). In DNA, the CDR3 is TGTGCCACCCAGGGGGTTGTGAATTCACCCCTCCACTTT. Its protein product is CATQGVVNSPLHF.

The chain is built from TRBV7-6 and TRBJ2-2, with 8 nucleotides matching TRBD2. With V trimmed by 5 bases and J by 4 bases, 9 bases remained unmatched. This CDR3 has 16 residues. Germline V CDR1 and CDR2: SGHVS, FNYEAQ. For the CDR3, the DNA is TGTGCCAGCAGCCCCACGACGGGAGGGGGCACCGGGGAGCTGTTTTTT. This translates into CASSPTTGGGTGELFF.

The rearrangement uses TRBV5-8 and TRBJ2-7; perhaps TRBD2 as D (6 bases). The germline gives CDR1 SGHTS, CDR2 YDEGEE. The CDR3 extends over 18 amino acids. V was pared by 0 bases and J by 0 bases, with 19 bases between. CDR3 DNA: TGTGCCAGCAGCTTGGCGGAGGGTTACGCAGGAGGCTCCTACGAGCAGTACTTC. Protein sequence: CASSLAEGYAGGSYEQYF.

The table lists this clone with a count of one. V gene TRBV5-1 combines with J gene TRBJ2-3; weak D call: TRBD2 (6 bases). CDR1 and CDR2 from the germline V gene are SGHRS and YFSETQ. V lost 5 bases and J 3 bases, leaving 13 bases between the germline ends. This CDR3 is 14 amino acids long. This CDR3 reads CASRLRDGTDTQYF. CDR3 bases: TGCGCCAGCAGGTTGCGGGATGGAACAGATACGCAGTATTTT.

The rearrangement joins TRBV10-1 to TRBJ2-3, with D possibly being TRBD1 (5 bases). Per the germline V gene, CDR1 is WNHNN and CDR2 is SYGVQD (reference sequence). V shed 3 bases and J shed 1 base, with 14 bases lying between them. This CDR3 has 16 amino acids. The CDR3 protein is CASSDEKGYGTDTQYF. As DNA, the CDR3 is TGCGCCAGCAGTGATGAGAAGGGGTACGGCACAGATACGCAGTATTTT.

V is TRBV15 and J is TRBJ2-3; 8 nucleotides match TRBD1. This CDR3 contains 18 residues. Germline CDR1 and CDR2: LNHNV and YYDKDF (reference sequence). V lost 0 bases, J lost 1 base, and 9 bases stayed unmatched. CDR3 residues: CATSRDGETGAGTDTQYF. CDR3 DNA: TGTGCCACCAGCAGAGATGGTGAGACAGGGGCTGGCACAGATACGCAGTATTTT.

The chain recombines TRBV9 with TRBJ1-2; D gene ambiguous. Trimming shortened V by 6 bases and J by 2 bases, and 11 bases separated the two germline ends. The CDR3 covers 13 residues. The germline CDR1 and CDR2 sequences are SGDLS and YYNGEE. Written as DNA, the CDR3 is TGTGCCAGCACTCGGGGAGGGAACTATGGCTACACCTTC. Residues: CASTRGGNYGYTF. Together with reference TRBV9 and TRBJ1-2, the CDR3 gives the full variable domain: DSGVTQTPKHLITATGQRVTLRCSPRSGDLSVYWYQQSLDQGLQFLIQYYNGEERAKGNILERFSAQQFPDLHSELNLSSLELGDSALYFCASTRGGNYGYTFGSGTRLTVV.

The CDR3 sequence: CASSLAVSGELFF. As DNA, the CDR3 is TGCGCCAGCAGCTTGGCTGTGTCGGGGGAGCTGTTTTTT. The chain carries TRBV5-1 and TRBJ2-2; no clear D gene. V dropped 0 bases and J dropped 8 bases, with 8 bases sitting between them. The CDR3 is 13 amino acids. Germline lookup yields CDR1 SGHRS and CDR2 YFSETQ.

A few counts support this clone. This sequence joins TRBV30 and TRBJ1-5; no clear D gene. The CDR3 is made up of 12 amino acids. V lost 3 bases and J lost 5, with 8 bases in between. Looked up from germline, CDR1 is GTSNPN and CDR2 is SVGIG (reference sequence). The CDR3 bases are TGTGCCTGGAGGCAGCGGGATCAGCCCCAGCATTTT. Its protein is CAWRQRDQPQHF.

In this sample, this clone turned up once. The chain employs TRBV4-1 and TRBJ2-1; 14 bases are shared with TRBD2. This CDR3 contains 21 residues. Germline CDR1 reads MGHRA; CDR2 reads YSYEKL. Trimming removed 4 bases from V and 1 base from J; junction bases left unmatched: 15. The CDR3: CASSLPKPGLAGARSYNEQFF. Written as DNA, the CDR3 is TGCGCCAGCAGCCTCCCCAAACCGGGACTAGCGGGAGCTAGGTCCTACAATGAGCAGTTCTTC.

CDR3 DNA: TGCGCCAGCAGCCAACCGGGACAGGGCTACAATGAGCAGTTCTTC. The encoded protein is CASSQPGQGYNEQFF. The genes are TRBV5-1 and TRBJ2-1, with 9 nucleotides matching TRBD1. The V and J ends lost 4 bases and 3 bases, in that order; junction bases with no gene match: 5. This CDR3 is 15 amino acids long. Germline-derived CDR1 and CDR2 are SGHRS and YFSETQ.

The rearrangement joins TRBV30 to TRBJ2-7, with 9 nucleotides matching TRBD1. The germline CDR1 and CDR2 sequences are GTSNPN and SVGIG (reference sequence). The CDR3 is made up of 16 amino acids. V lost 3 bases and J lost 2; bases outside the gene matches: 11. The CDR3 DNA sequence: TGTGCCTGGAGGCACCCCCGAAGGACAGGGGCCTACGAGCAGTACTTC. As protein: CAWRHPRRTGAYEQYF.

The CDR3 here is CASSPGTKKETQYF. CDR3 nucleotides: TGTGCCAGCAGCCCCGGGACAAAAAAAGAGACCCAGTACTTC. The rearrangement joins TRBV5-5 to TRBJ2-5; D may be TRBD1 (6 bases). Germline assignment: CDR1 SGHKS and CDR2 YYEKEE (reference sequence). Trimming pared 4 bases from V and 3 bases from J, leaving 13 bases between. CDR3 length equals 14 residues. Full variable domain (outside the CDR3, taken from reference TRBV5-5 and TRBJ2-5): DAGVTQSPTHLIKTRGQQVTLRCSPISGHKSVSWYQQVLGQGPQFIFQYYEKEERGRGNFPDRFSARQFPNYSSELNVNALLLGDSALYLCASSPGTKKETQYFGPGTRLLVL.

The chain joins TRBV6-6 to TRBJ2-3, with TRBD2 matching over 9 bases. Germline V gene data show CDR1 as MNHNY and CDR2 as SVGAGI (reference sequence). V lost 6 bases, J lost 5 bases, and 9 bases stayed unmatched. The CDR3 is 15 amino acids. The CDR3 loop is CASSPGTSRGDTQYF. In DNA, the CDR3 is TGTGCCAGCAGCCCTGGGACTAGCAGGGGAGATACGCAGTATTTT.

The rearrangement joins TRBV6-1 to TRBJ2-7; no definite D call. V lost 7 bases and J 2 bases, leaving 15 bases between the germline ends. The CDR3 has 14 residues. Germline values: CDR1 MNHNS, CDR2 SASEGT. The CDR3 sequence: CASTSASSPYEQYF. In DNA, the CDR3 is TGTGCCAGCACCAGCGCTAGTTCCCCCTACGAGCAGTACTTC.

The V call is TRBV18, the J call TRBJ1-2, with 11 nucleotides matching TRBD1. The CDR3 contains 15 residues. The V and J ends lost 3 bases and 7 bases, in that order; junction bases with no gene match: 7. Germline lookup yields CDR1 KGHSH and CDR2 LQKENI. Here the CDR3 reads CASSPQDRGQGGYTF. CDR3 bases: TGTGCCAGCTCACCCCAGGACAGGGGGCAGGGTGGCTACACCTTC.

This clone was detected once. Here the CDR3 reads CASRLAGEAGELFF. For the CDR3, the DNA is TGTGCCAGCAGACTAGCGGGAGAGGCCGGGGAGCTGTTTTTT. The J gene is TRBJ2-2, the V gene TRBV6-1; 11 bases agree with TRBD2. Per the germline V gene, CDR1 is MNHNS and CDR2 is SASEGT. The CDR3 is 14 residues long. After removal of 6 bases from V and 6 bases from J, the junction contained 3 bases not matched to a gene.